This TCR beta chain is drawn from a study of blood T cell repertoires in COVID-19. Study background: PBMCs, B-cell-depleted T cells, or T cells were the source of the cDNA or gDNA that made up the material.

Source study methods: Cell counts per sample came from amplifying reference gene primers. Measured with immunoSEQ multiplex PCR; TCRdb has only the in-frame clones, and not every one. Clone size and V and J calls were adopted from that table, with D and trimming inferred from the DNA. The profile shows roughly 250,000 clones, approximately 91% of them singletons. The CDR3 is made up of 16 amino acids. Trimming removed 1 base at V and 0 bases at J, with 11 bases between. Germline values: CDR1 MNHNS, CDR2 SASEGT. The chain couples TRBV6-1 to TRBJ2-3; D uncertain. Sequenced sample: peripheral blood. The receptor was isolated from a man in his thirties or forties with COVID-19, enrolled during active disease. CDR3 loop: CASSEDPVPSTDTQYF. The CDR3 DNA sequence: TGTGCCAGCAGTGAAGATCCGGTGCCTAGCACAGATACGCAGTATTTT.